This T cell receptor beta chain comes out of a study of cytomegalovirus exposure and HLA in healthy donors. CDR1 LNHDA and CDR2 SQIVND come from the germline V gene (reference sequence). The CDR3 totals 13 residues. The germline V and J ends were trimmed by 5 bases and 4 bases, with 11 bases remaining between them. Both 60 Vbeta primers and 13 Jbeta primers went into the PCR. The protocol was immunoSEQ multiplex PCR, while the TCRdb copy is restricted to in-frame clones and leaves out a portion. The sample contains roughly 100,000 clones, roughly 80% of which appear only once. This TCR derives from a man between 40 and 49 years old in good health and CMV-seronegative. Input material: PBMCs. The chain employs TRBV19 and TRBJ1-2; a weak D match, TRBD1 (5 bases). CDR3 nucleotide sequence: TGTGCCAGTAGTCAGGGTTTGAGCTATGGCTACACCTTC. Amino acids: CASSQGLSYGYTF.